This record looks at one T cell receptor beta chain sequence and its context. Its antigen is as yet unknown. This specimen comes from a study of T cell responses to AZD1222 COVID-19 vaccine. Study-level points and caveats: Repertoire sampling occurred only after the peak T cell response. Donors in the cohort were predominantly white British and more often female, and clonal diversity was possibly underestimated. Nearly half of spike-specific TCRs reportedly go after variant regions that carry no mutations.

Germline trimming cut 3 bases from V and 5 bases from J; bases unmatched to any gene: 0. Germline CDR1 MNHNS, CDR2 SASEGT. The CDR3 consists of 14 residues. Produced via immunoSEQ multiplex PCR; TCRdb's table is partial and in-frame only. The sample has tens of thousands of clones, 75% to 90% seen once; the top ten hold roughly 1.3%. The sample in question was peripheral blood, obtained on day 0 of AZD1222 vaccination. The sequence derives from an adult in good health. The chain couples TRBV6-1 to TRBJ1-4; 10 nucleotides align to TRBD1. CDR3 region: CASSEGQGNEKLFF. CDR3 sequence (DNA): TGTGCCAGCAGTGAGGGACAGGGGAATGAAAAACTGTTTTTT.